A selection of T cell receptor beta chains follows, all from one sample in a study of vaccination effects on CD4 cells after COVID-19. The antigens of these receptors remain unknown. The assay was immunoSEQ multiplex PCR, and TCRdb's table has in-frame clones only and misses some. The sample has about 41,000 clones, over 60% seen once; the top ten hold 2.5% to 3.5%. The material sequenced was CD4+ T cells from PBMCs cultured with HCoV-NL63 spike peptides, taken before COVID-19 vaccination. All receptors come from a human donor who received a COVID-19 vaccine. CDR3s include the opening cysteine and the closing phenylalanine or tryptophan. D genes are given only for firm matches. Clone size is given for some rows only: seen once, a few or many times, or a class if the clone is expanded.

DNA: TGCAGCGTTGAAGTGTACCAAGAGACCCAGTACTTC
CDR3: CSVEVYQETQYF
D: -
size: -
J: TRBJ2-5
V: TRBV29-1

DNA: TGCAGCGTTGCCAGCGGGGTGTCCTATGAGCAGTTCTTC
CDR3: CSVASGVSYEQFF
D: TRBD2
size: -
J: TRBJ2-1
V: TRBV29-1

DNA: TGTGCCAGCAGCCCCGACACCGGGGAGCTGTTTTTT
CDR3: CASSPDTGELFF
D: -
size: -
J: TRBJ2-2
V: TRBV7-3

DNA: TGTGCCTGGAGTGTCCCCGGACAGAGCTCCTATAATTCACCCCTCCACTTT
CDR3: CAWSVPGQSSYNSPLHF
D: -
size: -
J: TRBJ1-6
V: TRBV30

DNA: TGTGCCAGCAGTGAAAACCCCGGGCCAACCTATGGCTACACCTTC
CDR3: CASSENPGPTYGYTF
D: -
size: -
J: TRBJ1-2
V: TRBV6-1

DNA: TGTGCCAGCAGCTTAAAGAGCCTCATTGTCGCTGAAGCTTTCTTT
CDR3: CASSLKSLIVAEAFF
D: -
size: few
J: TRBJ1-1
V: TRBV7-2

DNA: TGTGCCAGCAGACTGAATACAGGAGGGAATTCACCCCTCCACTTT
CDR3: CASRLNTGGNSPLHF
D: -
size: few
J: TRBJ1-6
V: TRBV25-1

DNA: TGTGCCAGCAGCTTCTCCAGAGGTGAAGCTTTCTTT
CDR3: CASSFSRGEAFF
D: -
size: -
J: TRBJ1-1
V: TRBV7-2

DNA: TGTGCCAGCAGGCCAGGCTCCTATAATTCACCCCTCCACTTT
CDR3: CASRPGSYNSPLHF
D: -
size: -
J: TRBJ1-6
V: TRBV2

DNA: TGTGCCAGCAGCCAGGGGGCAATCAATGAGCAGTTCTTC
CDR3: CASSQGAINEQFF
D: -
size: -
J: TRBJ2-1
V: TRBV3-1/TRBV3-2

DNA: TGCGCCAGCAGCTTGACAGGGTCGGGCAAAGGAGATACGCAGTATTTT
CDR3: CASSLTGSGKGDTQYF
D: TRBD1
size: -
J: TRBJ2-3
V: TRBV10-1

DNA: TGTGCCAGCAGCCTGAACTCGGGACGTTTGGACGATTCACCCCTCCACTTT
CDR3: CASSLNSGRLDDSPLHF
D: -
size: few
J: TRBJ1-6
V: TRBV3-1/TRBV3-2

DNA: TGCAGCGCTCGACAGGGGGTAGGGCAGCCCCAGCATTTT
CDR3: CSARQGVGQPQHF
D: TRBD1
size: -
J: TRBJ1-5
V: TRBV29-1

DNA: TGTGCTAGTGGTTTGGTACAGAACACTGAAGCTTTCTTT
CDR3: CASGLVQNTEAFF
D: -
size: -
J: TRBJ1-1
V: TRBV12-5

DNA: TGTGCCAGCAGCTTAACGGGAACCGCTAACACTGAAGCTTTCTTT
CDR3: CASSLTGTANTEAFF
D: -
size: few
J: TRBJ1-1
V: TRBV7-2

DNA: TGCGCCAGCAGTTTACAGGGCACAGATACGCAGTATTTT
CDR3: CASSLQGTDTQYF
D: -
size: -
J: TRBJ2-3
V: TRBV5-1

DNA: TGTGCCAGCAGCCCCACAGGGGTAAAGGAAAAACTGTTTTTT
CDR3: CASSPTGVKEKLFF
D: TRBD1
size: -
J: TRBJ1-4
V: TRBV3-1/TRBV3-2

DNA: TGTGCCAGCTCACCTCTTCCCGGACAGGCCCTAGCCAAAAACATTCAGTACTTC
CDR3: CASSPLPGQALAKNIQYF
D: TRBD1
size: -
J: TRBJ2-4
V: TRBV18

DNA: TGTGCCAGCAGCCGGGGACAGCAGACAACTAATGAAAAACTGTTTTTT
CDR3: CASSRGQQTTNEKLFF
D: TRBD1
size: few
J: TRBJ1-4
V: TRBV9

DNA: TGCGCCAGCAGCCAAGATTGGAGGCGGGAGGGGCCCCGGGGTACGCAGTATTTT
CDR3: CASSQDWRREGPRGTQYF
D: TRBD2
size: -
J: TRBJ2-3
V: TRBV4-3

DNA: TGTGCCACCAGCACTGCCCGGGACACATTTAATGAAAAACTGTTTTTT
CDR3: CATSTARDTFNEKLFF
D: -
size: -
J: TRBJ1-4
V: TRBV15

DNA: TGTGCCAGCAGTACGAGCCGAAACACCATATATTTT
CDR3: CASSTSRNTIYF
D: -
size: -
J: TRBJ1-3
V: TRBV6-6

DNA: TGTGCCAGCAGCCCGAATGGGGCAGGGGGCGTAGAGACCCAGTACTTC
CDR3: CASSPNGAGGVETQYF
D: TRBD1
size: -
J: TRBJ2-5
V: TRBV5-4

DNA: TGCGCCAGCAGCTTTGGAGGGGGGAACACTGAAGCTTTCTTT
CDR3: CASSFGGGNTEAFF
D: -
size: -
J: TRBJ1-1
V: TRBV5-1

DNA: TGTGCCAGCAGCCAAGAAGAGGATACCGGGGAGCTGTTTTTT
CDR3: CASSQEEDTGELFF
D: -
size: once
J: TRBJ2-2
V: TRBV4-2

DNA: TGCAGCGTAGCCGGGACCGAGGTTGAGACCCAGTACTTC
CDR3: CSVAGTEVETQYF
D: -
size: -
J: TRBJ2-5
V: TRBV29-1

DNA: TGCAGCGTTGGGGGGACAGGGGGCTATGGCTACACCTTC
CDR3: CSVGGTGGYGYTF
D: TRBD1
size: -
J: TRBJ1-2
V: TRBV29-1

DNA: TGTGCCAGCAGCAGAACCTCGGGACTCGACACAGATACGCAGTATTTT
CDR3: CASSRTSGLDTDTQYF
D: -
size: -
J: TRBJ2-3
V: TRBV7-3

DNA: TGTGCCAGCAGCCACGACCGGGACAGGGGATTCTCACCCCTCCACTTT
CDR3: CASSHDRDRGFSPLHF
D: TRBD1
size: -
J: TRBJ1-6
V: TRBV5-8

DNA: TGTGCCAGCAGCTTAGGTCTAGCGGGGACCGGGGAGCTGTTTTTT
CDR3: CASSLGLAGTGELFF
D: TRBD2
size: few
J: TRBJ2-2
V: TRBV5-6

DNA: TGTGCCAGCAGCCCACAGGGGGCGCTTACGCAGTATTTT
CDR3: CASSPQGALTQYF
D: TRBD1
size: -
J: TRBJ2-3
V: TRBV3-1/TRBV3-2

DNA: TGTGCCAGCAGTTACTCGATTCCCAGGGGAAATCAGCCCCAGCATTTT
CDR3: CASSYSIPRGNQPQHF
D: -
size: -
J: TRBJ1-5
V: TRBV6-5

DNA: TGTGCCAGCAGGTCGCAGGGAGCTAATGAAAAACTGTTTTTT
CDR3: CASRSQGANEKLFF
D: -
size: -
J: TRBJ1-4
V: TRBV6-5

DNA: TGTGCCAGCTCACCACGTACAGGGCAAGAGACCCAGTACTTC
CDR3: CASSPRTGQETQYF
D: -
size: -
J: TRBJ2-5
V: TRBV18

DNA: TGTGCCAGCAGCCCCTCCCTGGGGGAGACTGAAGCTTTCTTT
CDR3: CASSPSLGETEAFF
D: -
size: -
J: TRBJ1-1
V: TRBV9

DNA: TGCAGCGTTTGGAGGGTTTACACTGAAGCTTTCTTT
CDR3: CSVWRVYTEAFF
D: -
size: -
J: TRBJ1-1
V: TRBV29-1

DNA: TGCGCCAGCCAAGGAGGCGGGGGATACTACAATGAGCAGTTCTTC
CDR3: CASQGGGGYYNEQFF
D: TRBD2
size: -
J: TRBJ2-1
V: TRBV5-1

DNA: TGTGCCAGCAGCCCGGGGGTGACTAGCGGGGGGTCCGAGGAGACCCAGTACTTC
CDR3: CASSPGVTSGGSEETQYF
D: TRBD2
size: -
J: TRBJ2-5
V: TRBV9

DNA: TGTGCCTGGAGTGCGTACCCCGACTGGGGTAAGAACACTGAAGCTTTCTTT
CDR3: CAWSAYPDWGKNTEAFF
D: -
size: -
J: TRBJ1-1
V: TRBV30

DNA: TGCGCCAGCAGCCGTGGGAACACTGAAGCTTTCTTT
CDR3: CASSRGNTEAFF
D: -
size: -
J: TRBJ1-1
V: TRBV5-1

DNA: TGTGCCAGCAGTCTCGACAGGCTAGTTGGCTACACCTTC
CDR3: CASSLDRLVGYTF
D: -
size: few
J: TRBJ1-2
V: TRBV7-2

DNA: TGTGCCAGCAGTCAGACTAGCGGGGAGATTGGGTACCAAGAGACCCAGTACTTC
CDR3: CASSQTSGEIGYQETQYF
D: TRBD2
size: -
J: TRBJ2-5
V: TRBV6-6